This TCR beta chain is from a study of blood T cell repertoires in COVID-19. Study-level information: Samples of COVID-19 (acute and convalescent) were obtained from the United States, Italy and Spain. PBMCs, B-cell-depleted T cells, or T cells provided the cDNA or gDNA that made up the material.

Authors' data handling: Estimation of nucleated cell counts relied on the amplification of reference gene primers. Sequencing used immunoSEQ multiplex PCR; TCRdb keeps in-frame clones, though not all of them. D and trimming were read from the DNA, whereas the V and J calls and clone size are those reported in that table. Counted here are more than 85,000 clones, roughly 84% occurring once; the ten biggest clones make up around 12%. The ends lost 3 bases at V and 3 bases at J; junction bases unmatched: 8. The CDR3 has 18 amino acids. Per the germline V gene, CDR1 is MGHRA and CDR2 is YSYEKL. This clone was recorded once.

Sequencing input: peripheral blood. The rearrangement uses TRBV4-1 and TRBJ2-2; 12 positions match TRBD2. This TCR came from a human donor in a cohort sampled during active COVID-19. The CDR3 here is CASSHGPTSGSDTGELFF. The CDR3 coding sequence is TGCGCCAGCAGCCATGGACCGACTAGCGGGAGCGACACCGGGGAGCTGTTTTTT.